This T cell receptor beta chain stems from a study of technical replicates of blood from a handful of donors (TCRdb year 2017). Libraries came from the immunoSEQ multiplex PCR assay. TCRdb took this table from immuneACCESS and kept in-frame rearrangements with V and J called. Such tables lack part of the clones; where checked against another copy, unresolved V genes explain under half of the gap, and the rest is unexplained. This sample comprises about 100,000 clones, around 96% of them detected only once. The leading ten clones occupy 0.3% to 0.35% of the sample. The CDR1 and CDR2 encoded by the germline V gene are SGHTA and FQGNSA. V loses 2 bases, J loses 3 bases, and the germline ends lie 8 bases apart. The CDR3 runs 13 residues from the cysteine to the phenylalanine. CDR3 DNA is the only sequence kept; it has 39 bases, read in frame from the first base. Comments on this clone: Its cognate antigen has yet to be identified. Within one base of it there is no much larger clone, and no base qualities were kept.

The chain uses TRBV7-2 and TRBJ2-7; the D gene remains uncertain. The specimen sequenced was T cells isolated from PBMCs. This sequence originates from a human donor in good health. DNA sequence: TGTGCCAGCAGCTTAAATCTAGACTACGAGCAGTACTTC. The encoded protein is CASSLNLDYEQYF.